The rows below give T cell receptor beta chains drawn from one sample of a study of blood T cell repertoires in COVID-19. Assay used: immunoSEQ multiplex PCR; TCRdb lists only in-frame clones, some missing. The table records 87,000 or so clones, about nine tenths of them present only once. Material: peripheral blood. These receptor sequences come from a woman between 45 and 60 years old with active or convalescent COVID-19. Both conserved end residues are part of each CDR3. A D gene is named only where the DNA matches it firmly. Some rows mark clone size as missing; the rest say once, few, many or name a class of expanded clone.

j_gene: TRBJ1-1
d_gene: -
abundance: once
v_gene: TRBV5-1
CDR3aa: CASSLEGYGTEAFF
CDR3nt: TGCGCCAGCAGCTTGGAGGGGTATGGCACTGAAGCTTTCTTT

j_gene: TRBJ2-1
d_gene: -
abundance: once
v_gene: TRBV7-9
CDR3aa: CASSLGGAGASDEQFF
CDR3nt: TGTGCCAGCAGCTTAGGAGGGGCGGGGGCTTCAGATGAGCAGTTCTTC

j_gene: TRBJ2-3
d_gene: -
abundance: -
v_gene: TRBV6-5
CDR3aa: CASQESTAVDTQYF
CDR3nt: TGTGCCAGCCAAGAAAGTACTGCCGTGGATACGCAGTATTTT

j_gene: TRBJ2-3
d_gene: TRBD1
abundance: once
v_gene: TRBV3-1/TRBV3-2
CDR3aa: CASSQEDRDSDTQYF
CDR3nt: TGTGCCAGCAGCCAAGAAGACAGGGATTCAGATACGCAGTATTTT

j_gene: TRBJ2-6
d_gene: -
abundance: -
v_gene: TRBV13
CDR3aa: CASSPRGANVLTF
CDR3nt: TGTGCCAGCAGCCCCCGTGGGGCCAACGTCCTGACTTTC

j_gene: TRBJ1-5
d_gene: -
abundance: -
v_gene: TRBV15
CDR3aa: CATSRDRGLSNQPQHF
CDR3nt: TGTGCCACCAGCAGAGATAGAGGGCTTAGCAATCAGCCCCAGCATTTT

j_gene: TRBJ1-5
d_gene: TRBD1
abundance: -
v_gene: TRBV9
CDR3aa: CASSGRTGDNSNQPQHF
CDR3nt: TGTGCCAGCAGCGGAAGGACAGGGGACAATAGCAATCAGCCCCAGCATTTT

j_gene: TRBJ2-3
d_gene: -
abundance: -
v_gene: TRBV5-4
CDR3aa: CASSLDPTDTQYF
CDR3nt: TGTGCCAGCAGCTTGGATCCGACAGATACGCAGTATTTT

j_gene: TRBJ2-7
d_gene: -
abundance: -
v_gene: TRBV4-2
CDR3aa: CASSQEPGSSYEQYF
CDR3nt: TGTGCCAGCAGCCAAGAGCCGGGGAGCTCCTACGAGCAGTACTTC

j_gene: TRBJ2-7
d_gene: TRBD2
abundance: -
v_gene: TRBV28
CDR3aa: CASSPSGASYEQYF
CDR3nt: TGTGCCAGCAGCCCTAGCGGCGCGTCCTACGAGCAGTACTTC

j_gene: TRBJ1-5
d_gene: TRBD1
abundance: -
v_gene: TRBV6-5
CDR3aa: CASSLWEQGTQHF
CDR3nt: TGTGCCAGCAGCTTGTGGGAACAGGGGACCCAGCATTTT

j_gene: TRBJ2-1
d_gene: TRBD2
abundance: -
v_gene: TRBV6-5
CDR3aa: CATKELAGSNEQFF
CDR3nt: TGTGCCACCAAAGAACTAGCGGGGAGCAATGAGCAGTTCTTC

j_gene: TRBJ2-7
d_gene: -
abundance: few
v_gene: TRBV5-1
CDR3aa: CASSLGGANEQYF
CDR3nt: TGCGCCAGCAGCTTAGGGGGGGCCAACGAGCAGTACTTC

j_gene: TRBJ1-5
d_gene: -
abundance: -
v_gene: TRBV20-1
CDR3aa: CSASSQGNQPQHF
CDR3nt: TGCAGTGCTAGTTCCCAGGGCAATCAGCCCCAGCATTTT

j_gene: TRBJ2-5
d_gene: -
abundance: -
v_gene: TRBV29-1
CDR3aa: CSVVGGRLETQYF
CDR3nt: TGCAGCGTTGTGGGGGGGCGGTTGGAGACCCAGTACTTC

j_gene: TRBJ2-5
d_gene: -
abundance: -
v_gene: TRBV23-1
CDR3aa: CASTPSPPPGTQYF
CDR3nt: TGCGCCAGCACCCCAAGCCCCCCACCTGGGACCCAGTACTTC

j_gene: TRBJ2-3
d_gene: -
abundance: -
v_gene: TRBV19
CDR3aa: CASSGTSTDTQYF
CDR3nt: TGTGCCAGTAGCGGGACTAGCACAGATACGCAGTATTTT

j_gene: TRBJ1-5
d_gene: -
abundance: few
v_gene: TRBV7-6
CDR3aa: CASSLVGGASNQPQHF
CDR3nt: TGTGCCAGCAGCTTAGTCGGCGGGGCGAGCAATCAGCCCCAGCATTTT

j_gene: TRBJ2-1
d_gene: TRBD2
abundance: -
v_gene: TRBV7-3
CDR3aa: CASSLTSGGREQFF
CDR3nt: TGTGCCAGCAGCTTAACTAGCGGGGGCCGGGAGCAGTTCTTC

j_gene: TRBJ2-7
d_gene: TRBD1
abundance: -
v_gene: TRBV30
CDR3aa: CAIQGFYEQYF
CDR3nt: TGTGCGATACAGGGGTTCTACGAGCAGTACTTC

j_gene: TRBJ1-5
d_gene: -
abundance: -
v_gene: TRBV10-1
CDR3aa: CASSHEQKNVNSNQPQHF
CDR3nt: TGCGCCAGCAGTCATGAACAAAAGAACGTAAATAGCAATCAGCCCCAGCATTTT

j_gene: TRBJ1-1
d_gene: TRBD1
abundance: -
v_gene: TRBV3-1/TRBV3-2
CDR3aa: CASSLFGTGDTEAFF
CDR3nt: TGTGCCAGCAGCCTTTTTGGGACAGGGGACACTGAAGCTTTCTTT